Below, 9 T cell receptor beta chains from the same sample are listed, as sequenced in a study of shared T cell receptors in the human thymus. Sequenced by immunoSEQ multiplex PCR; TCRdb stores in-frame clones only, minus some. The sample lists some 700,000 clones, 70% to 90% occurring once. These records were also assigned to another study, of human thymus T cells.

The sequenced sample consisted of thymocytes. The receptors shown here come from a girl under three years old with a congenital heart defect.

The chain employs TRBV14 and TRBJ1-6; no reliable D call. Germline CDR1 and CDR2: SGHDN and FVKESK. This CDR3 is 15 amino acids long. The V and J ends lost 4 bases and 7 bases respectively, with 14 bases between them. CDR3 DNA: TGTGCCAGCAGCCTCCTAGAGGGCATGAATTCACCCCTCCACTTT. It yields the protein CASSLLEGMNSPLHF. The complete variable domain, with remaining parts taken from reference TRBV14 and TRBJ1-6, reads EAGVTQFPSHSVIEKGQTVTLRCDPISGHDNLYWYRRVMGKEIKFLLHFVKESKQDESGMPNNRFLAERTGGTYSTLKVQPAELEDSGVYFCASSLLEGMNSPLHFGNGTRLTVT.

This clone was seen a single time. The gene calls are TRBV5-1 and TRBJ1-1; 8 positions match TRBD1. Losses at the gene ends were 3 bases for V and 3 bases for J; bases not matched to a gene: 7. Germline CDR1 SGHRS, CDR2 YFSETQ. The CDR3 is made up of 15 amino acids. The CDR3 coding sequence is TGCGCCAGCAGCTCATGGACAGGGAAGGACACTGAAGCTTTCTTT. This codes for CASSSWTGKDTEAFF.

The gene calls are TRBV29-1 and TRBJ1-4, with a tentative D call TRBD1 (5 bases). V lost 6 bases and J lost 3, with 14 bases in between. The germline V gene encodes CDR1 SQVTM and CDR2 ANQGSEA. This CDR3 comprises 14 residues. The CDR3 region has the DNA TGCAGCGTATTCTGGGGGGGGGCTAATGAAAAACTGTTTTTT. Amino acids: CSVFWGGANEKLFF.

This clone came up once. The CDR3 coding sequence is TGTGCCAGCAGTTTACATCCGATACCGCCTCCAGGGGGCTATGGATCACCCCTCCACTTT. Translating it yields CASSLHPIPPPGGYGSPLHF. V and J are TRBV28 and TRBJ1-6; TRBD1 agrees at 8 bases. After removal of 2 bases from V and 10 bases from J, the junction contained 22 bases not matched to a gene. The CDR3 is 20 residues long. Per germline, CDR1 MDHEN and CDR2 SYDVKM.

The genes are TRBV11-2 and TRBJ2-5; tentative D call: TRBD2 (6 bases). V was shortened by 6 bases and J by 0 bases, with 11 bases between the two germline ends. The CDR3 is 14 amino acids. Germline CDR1 SGHAT, CDR2 FQNNGV. CDR3 bases: TGTGCCAGCAGTCCTAGCGTGTACCAAGAGACCCAGTACTTC. Protein: CASSPSVYQETQYF. The variable domain in full, with the rest retrieved from reference TRBV11-2 and TRBJ2-5, is EAGVAQSPRYKIIEKRQSVAFWCNPISGHATLYWYQQILGQGPKLLIQFQNNGVVDDSQLPKDRFSAERLKGVDSTLKIQPAKLEDSAVYLCASSPSVYQETQYFGPGTRLLVL.

The J gene is TRBJ2-3, the V gene TRBV5-4; 7 bases fit TRBD2. V was clipped by 4 bases and J by 3 bases; unmatched bases: 11. The germline V gene has CDR1 SGHNT and CDR2 YYREEE (reference sequence). The CDR3 is 16 amino acids. This chain's CDR3 is CASSPGLPPRTDTQYF. The DNA of the CDR3 is TGTGCCAGCAGCCCGGGACTACCCCCTCGTACAGATACGCAGTATTTT.

The rearrangement links TRBV7-9 to TRBJ1-6; unclear D gene. Deletions cut 5 bases from V and 2 bases from J, with 10 bases between. This CDR3 comprises 15 residues. In germline, CDR1 is SEHNR, CDR2 FQNEAQ (reference sequence). DNA of the CDR3: TGTGCCAGCAGCGGACTAATCACCTATAATTCACCCCTCCACTTT. It translates to CASSGLITYNSPLHF.

V and J are TRBV27 and TRBJ1-2; 9 bases are a match to TRBD1. The V and J ends lost 7 bases and 1 base, in that order; junction bases with no gene match: 16. The CDR3 covers 18 residues. Germline CDR1 MNHEY, CDR2 SMNVEV (reference sequence). The CDR3, as DNA: TGTGCCAGCAATCGGAACGGCCCTACAGGGGGCATTAACTATGGCTACACCTTC. Translation gives CASNRNGPTGGINYGYTF.

The rearrangement joins TRBV5-1 to TRBJ2-7; D gene ambiguous. Germline CDR1 is SGHRS and CDR2 is YFSETQ. V was cut by 4 bases and J by 5 bases, with 16 bases left in between. The CDR3 has 14 residues. The CDR3 nucleotides are TGCGCCAGCAGCCCCGGTGGAACCGAGGACGAGCAGTACTTC. Its translation: CASSPGGTEDEQYF.